This T cell receptor (beta chain) comes out of a study of blood T cell repertoires in COVID-19. Whole-study context: From the United States, Italy and Spain came samples of acute and convalescent COVID-19. PBMCs, B-cell-depleted T cells, or T cells were the source of the cDNA or gDNA that made up the material.

Methods used by the authors: Amplifying reference gene primers gave estimates of nucleated cell counts. Clones were sequenced by immunoSEQ multiplex PCR, and TCRdb holds only the in-frame ones, with some missing. V, J and clone size reflect that table, while D and trimming were determined from the DNA. This table has roughly 8,700 clones, 65% to 90% appearing once. Trimming removed 3 bases from V and 6 bases from J; junction bases left unmatched: 8. Germline V CDR1 and CDR2: GTSNPN, SVGIG (reference sequence). This CDR3 contains 14 residues. This chain uses TRBV30 with TRBJ1-5, with 7 nucleotides matching TRBD1. The sequencing sample was made of peripheral blood. This TCR was recovered from a human donor with active COVID-19. The donor label of this sample is uncertain. The CDR3: CAWSTGADSQPQHF. The CDR3 DNA reads as TGTGCCTGGAGCACAGGGGCGGATAGTCAGCCCCAGCATTTT.